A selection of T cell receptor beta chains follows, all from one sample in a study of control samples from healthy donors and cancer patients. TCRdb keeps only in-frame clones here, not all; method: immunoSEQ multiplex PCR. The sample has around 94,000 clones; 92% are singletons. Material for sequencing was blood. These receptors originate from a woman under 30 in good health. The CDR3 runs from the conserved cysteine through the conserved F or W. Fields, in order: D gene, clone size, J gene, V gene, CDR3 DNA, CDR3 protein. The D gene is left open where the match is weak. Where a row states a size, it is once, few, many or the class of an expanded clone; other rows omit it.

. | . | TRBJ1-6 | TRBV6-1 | TGTGCCAGCAGTGAAGCTCATATAAATTCACCCCTCCACTTT | CASSEAHINSPLHF
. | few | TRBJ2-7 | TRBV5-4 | TGTGCCAGCAGCATTGATCGGGAAACCCACGAGCAGTACTTC | CASSIDRETHEQYF
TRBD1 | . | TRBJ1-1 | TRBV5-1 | TGCGCCAGCAGCTTGGTGACAGGGTTGGACACTGAAGCTTTCTTT | CASSLVTGLDTEAFF
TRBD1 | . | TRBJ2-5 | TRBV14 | TGTGCCAGCAGCCCAGGACAGGGGGCCAAACCCGCGCAAGAGACCCAGTACTTC | CASSPGQGAKPAQETQYF
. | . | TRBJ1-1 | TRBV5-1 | TGCGCCAGCAGCTTCTTTGTGGGATCGGCCACTGAAGCTTTCTTT | CASSFFVGSATEAFF
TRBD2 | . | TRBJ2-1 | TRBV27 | TGTGCCAGCAGTTTATTTTCAGCGGGGGCCGATTACAATGAGCAGTTCTTC | CASSLFSAGADYNEQFF
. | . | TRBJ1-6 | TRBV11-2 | TGTGCCAGCAGCTTCGGTAGCACAGGTTCACCCCTCCACTTT | CASSFGSTGSPLHF
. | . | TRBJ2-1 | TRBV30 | TGTGCCTGGAGTGTTGGGCGGAGGCCGGCCTATGATGAGCAGTTCTTC | CAWSVGRRPAYDEQFF
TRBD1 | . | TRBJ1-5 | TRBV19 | TGTGCCAGTAGTCTTCTTCCTGGACAGGGCTCCAATCAGCCCCAGCATTTT | CASSLLPGQGSNQPQHF
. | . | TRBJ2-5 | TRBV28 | TGTGCCAGCAGTGCAGCACAGGGTCCCCTTTCGACCCAGTACTTC | CASSAAQGPLSTQYF
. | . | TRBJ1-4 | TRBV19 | TGTGCCAGTAGGGTTGGGGGGAATGAAAAACTGTTTTTT | CASRVGGNEKLFF
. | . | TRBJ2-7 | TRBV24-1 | TGTGCCACCAGTGATTTGATGTACGAGCAGTACTTC | CATSDLMYEQYF
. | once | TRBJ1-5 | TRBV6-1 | TGTGCCAGCAGTGAAGCGGCCGGGGGGGATTACAATCAGCCCCAGCATTTT | CASSEAAGGDYNQPQHF
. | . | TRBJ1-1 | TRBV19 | TGTGCCAGTAGTATAAATTACAGGGCCCCACCTAGTGAAGCTTTCTTT | CASSINYRAPPSEAFF
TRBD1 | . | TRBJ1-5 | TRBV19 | TGTGCCAGTAGTGCGGACAGGGGGAATAATCAGCCCCAGCATTTT | CASSADRGNNQPQHF
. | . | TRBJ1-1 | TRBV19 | TGTGCCAGTAGATTGAGATTCAACACTGAAGCTTTCTTT | CASRLRFNTEAFF
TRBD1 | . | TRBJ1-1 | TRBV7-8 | TGTGCCACCGGAGGACAGGGGATCACTGAAGCTTTCTTT | CATGGQGITEAFF
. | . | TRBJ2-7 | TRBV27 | TGTGCCAGCAGTTTGCGGGAAAACTCCTACGAGCAGTACTTC | CASSLRENSYEQYF
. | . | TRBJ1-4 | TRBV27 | TGTGCCAGCAGTTTATTAGTCGGTAATGAAAAACTGTTTTTT | CASSLLVGNEKLFF
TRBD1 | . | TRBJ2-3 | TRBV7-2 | TGTGCCAGCAGCCCGAGAAGGGGGACAGGGGGGACAGATACGCAGTATTTT | CASSPRRGTGGTDTQYF
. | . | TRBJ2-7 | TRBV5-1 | TGCGCCAGCAGCTTGGCCGTAAAAGGGGGCTACGAGCAGTACTTC | CASSLAVKGGYEQYF
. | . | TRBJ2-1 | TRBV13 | TGTGCCAGCGAGGGGCCTGGTGGCAATGAGCAGTTCTTC | CASEGPGGNEQFF
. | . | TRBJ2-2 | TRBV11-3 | TGTGCCAGCAGCCGCGACAGGAACACCGGGGAGCTGTTTTTT | CASSRDRNTGELFF
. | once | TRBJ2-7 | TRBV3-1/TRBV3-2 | TGTGCCAGCAGCCTGGATAGAGGGACCGACAGGCACTACGAGCAGTACTTC | CASSLDRGTDRHYEQYF
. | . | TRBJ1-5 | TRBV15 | TGTGCCACCAACAAATACCAAGATAGCAATCAGCCCCAGCATTTT | CATNKYQDSNQPQHF
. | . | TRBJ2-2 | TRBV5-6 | TGTGCCAGCAGCTTGGTACCAGGGCGGACCGGGGAGCTGTTTTTT | CASSLVPGRTGELFF
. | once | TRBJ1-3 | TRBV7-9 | TGTGCCAGCAGCCCCCGGGCCGCAGACACCATATATTTT | CASSPRAADTIYF
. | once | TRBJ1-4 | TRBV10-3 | TGTGCCATCAGTGAGACAGGGAGGAGGCTTAACGAAAAACTGTTTTTT | CAISETGRRLNEKLFF
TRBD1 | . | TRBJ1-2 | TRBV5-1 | TGCGCCAGCAGCGCCGGGACAGGGATATTTAACTATGGCTACACCTTC | CASSAGTGIFNYGYTF
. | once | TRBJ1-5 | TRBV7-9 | TGTGCCAGCAGCTTAGCGCAAGGGGGCAATCAGCCCCAGCATTTT | CASSLAQGGNQPQHF
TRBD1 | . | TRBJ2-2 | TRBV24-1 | TGTGCCACCCGGGACAGGGCCACCGGGGAGCTGTTTTTT | CATRDRATGELFF
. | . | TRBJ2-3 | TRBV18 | TGTGCCAGCTCAGATCAAAGCTCAGATACGCAGTATTTT | CASSDQSSDTQYF
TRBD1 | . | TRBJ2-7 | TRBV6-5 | TGTGCCAGCAACCACAGGGACAGGGGCTACGAGCAGTACTTC | CASNHRDRGYEQYF
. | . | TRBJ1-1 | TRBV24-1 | TGTGCCACCTCCCTGGGGGCATTAGGGGACACTGAAGCTTTCTTT | CATSLGALGDTEAFF
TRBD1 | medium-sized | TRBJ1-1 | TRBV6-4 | TGTGCCAGCAGGGGACAGGCGGGCGGTACTGAAGCTTTCTTT | CASRGQAGGTEAFF
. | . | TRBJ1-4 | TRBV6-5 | TGTGCCAGCAGTTACCAGGCAACTAATGAAAAACTGTTTTTT | CASSYQATNEKLFF
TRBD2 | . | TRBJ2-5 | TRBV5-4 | TGTGCCAGCAGCTTGGAGCGGGGGGTGCAAGAGACCCAGTACTTC | CASSLERGVQETQYF
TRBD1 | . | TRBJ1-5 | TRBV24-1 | TGTGCCACCAGTGATCCCAGGGGGGAGGGTCAGCCCCAGCATTTT | CATSDPRGEGQPQHF
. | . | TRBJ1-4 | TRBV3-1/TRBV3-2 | TGTGCCAGCAGCCAAGGGGCGCGCAGTGAAAAACTGTTTTTT | CASSQGARSEKLFF
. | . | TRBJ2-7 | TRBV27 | TGTGCCACTTCACTACTTTCCGGGTCCCAGGGCGAGCAGTACTTC | CATSLLSGSQGEQYF
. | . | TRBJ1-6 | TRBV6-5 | TGTGCCTGCCTAAACCGGGACTTCTATAATTCACCCCTCCACTTT | CACLNRDFYNSPLHF